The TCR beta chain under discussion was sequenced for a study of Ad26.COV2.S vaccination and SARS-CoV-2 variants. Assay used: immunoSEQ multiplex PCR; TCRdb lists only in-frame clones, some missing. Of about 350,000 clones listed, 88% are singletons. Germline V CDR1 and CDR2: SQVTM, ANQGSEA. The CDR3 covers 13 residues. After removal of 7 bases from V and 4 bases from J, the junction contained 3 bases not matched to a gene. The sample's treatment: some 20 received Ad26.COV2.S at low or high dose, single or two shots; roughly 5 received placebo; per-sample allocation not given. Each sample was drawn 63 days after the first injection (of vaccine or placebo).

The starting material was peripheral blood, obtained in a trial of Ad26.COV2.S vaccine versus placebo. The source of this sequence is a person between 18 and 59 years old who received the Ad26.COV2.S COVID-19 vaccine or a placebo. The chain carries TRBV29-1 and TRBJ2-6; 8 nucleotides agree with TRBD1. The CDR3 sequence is CSAGGAGANVLTF. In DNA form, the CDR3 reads TGCAGCGCAGGGGGCGCCGGGGCCAACGTCCTGACTTTC. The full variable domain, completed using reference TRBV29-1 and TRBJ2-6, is SAVISQKPSRDICQRGTSLTIQCQVDSQVTMMFWYRQQPGQSLTLIATANQGSEATYESGFVIDKFPISRPNLTFSTLTVSNMSPEDSSIYLCSAGGAGANVLTFGAGSRLTVL.